The source of this T cell receptor (beta chain) is a study of Graves' ophthalmopathy and Graves' hyperthyroidism. This clonotype has ten or more counts. RNA transcripts were the source from which TCR beta CDR3 regions were amplified. HTBI-primed RT-PCR formed the first round, and a multiplex PCR formed the second. TCRdb reprocessed the multiplex PCR reads via MiXCR and lists one record per CDR3 protein. The repertoire holds about 640,000 distinct CDR3 sequences, with about two fifths as singletons. The CDR3 has 14 residues. V was trimmed by 7 bases and J by 5 bases, leaving 13 bases between them. Germline CDR1 and CDR2: SGHRS and YFSETQ.

The rearrangement uses TRBV5-1 and TRBJ1-6, with D hard to call. The sample was peripheral blood. The sequence derives from an adult man with Graves' ophthalmopathy. CDR3 sequence: CASSRELHNSPLHF. The CDR3 DNA reads TGCGCCAGCTCCCGGGAGCTCCATAATTCACCCCTCCACTTT.